Included here is one T cell receptor beta chain sequence, with context. Its antigen is undetermined. This PCR relied on a set of 60 Vbeta primers and 13 Jbeta primers. TCRdb's copy holds only in-frame clones and misses some; the assay was immunoSEQ multiplex PCR. The sample table includes roughly 120,000 clones. The sample is drawn from a study of cytomegalovirus exposure and HLA in healthy donors. The germline V gene encodes CDR1 SQVTM and CDR2 ANQGSEA. The V and J ends lost 3 bases and 0 bases, in that order; junction bases with no gene match: 8. This CDR3 spans 16 amino acids. Study-level results: Reports described diagnosis of cytomegalovirus status by the classifier as highly specific and sensitive. Later examination showed HLA-associated TCR beta chains had greater clonal expansion than equally common others.

What was sequenced was PBMCs. This sequence joins TRBV29-1 and TRBJ2-1; 7 bases fit TRBD2. This receptor was obtained from a man aged 25-45 years in good health and CMV-seronegative. The CDR3 nucleotides read TGCAGCGTTGAGGGGGGACTACAGAGCTCCTACAATGAGCAGTTCTTC. Translating gives CSVEGGLQSSYNEQFF.